This T cell receptor beta chain was recovered during a study of early T cells in non-severe SARS-CoV-2 infection. About the study: Investigators sequenced bulk RNA drawn from unsorted whole blood, and chains remained unpaired.

Tagging with unique molecular identifiers was applied to individual cDNA molecules. TCRdb re-derived calls from the 5' RACE reads in MiXCR, one entry per CDR3 protein. The repertoire consists of roughly 75,000 distinct CDR3 sequences, with less than 20% occurring once and the leading ten covering approximately 2.6%. From germline, CDR1 is MDHEN and CDR2 SYDVKM. The CDR3 extends over 15 amino acids. V trimming: 3 bases; J trimming: 7 bases; junction bases outside the gene matches: 6. Sequencing was carried out using whole blood. V usage is TRBV28 and J usage is TRBJ2-1; 10 positions agree with TRBD2. This receptor was obtained from an adult who was a healthcare worker with PCR-confirmed SARS-CoV-2 infection or an uninfected control (not recorded which). The CDR3, as DNA: TGTGCCAGCAGTTTGGGGACTAGCGCAATTAATGAGCAGTTCTTC. It encodes CASSLGTSAINEQFF.